This paragraph covers one TCR beta chain sequence. This specimen comes from a study of blood T cell repertoires in COVID-19. In the study overall: The study drew acute and convalescent COVID-19 samples from the United States, Italy and Spain.

The CDR3 consists of 14 residues. Germline V lookup: CDR1 SGHDN, CDR2 FVKESK. V lost 4 bases to trimming and J lost 1 base, with 8 bases between them. The assay was immunoSEQ multiplex PCR, and TCRdb's table has in-frame clones only and misses some. The profile shows nearly 300,000 clones, less than 85% of them singletons. This TCR came from a human donor with COVID-19, enrolled during active disease. The donor label of this sample is uncertain. The V gene is TRBV14, the J gene TRBJ2-4, with unresolved D. The sequencing sample was made of peripheral blood. The CDR3 region is CASSPAGAKNIQYF. DNA for the CDR3: TGTGCCAGCAGCCCAGCCGGGGCCAAAAACATTCAGTACTTC.